The entry below gives a single T cell receptor (beta chain) sequence along with its context. The sample belongs to a study of blood T cell repertoires in COVID-19. Study as a whole: Donors in the United States, Italy and Spain gave samples during acute or convalescent COVID-19. T cells, B-cell-depleted T cells, or PBMCs supplied cDNA or gDNA.

This CDR3 contains 17 residues. Deletions cut 1 base from V and 0 bases from J, with 10 bases between. From germline, CDR1 is SGHVS and CDR2 FQNEAQ. Study processing details: From reference gene primer amplification, estimates of nucleated cell counts were derived. Sequencing used immunoSEQ multiplex PCR; TCRdb keeps in-frame clones, though not all of them. V and J calls plus clone size are reproduced from that table; the DNA served to infer D and trimming. The data contain fewer than 300,000 clones, over 70% of them singletons. This clonotype was sampled from a human donor in a cohort sampled during active COVID-19. The V call is TRBV7-8, the J call TRBJ2-6, with TRBD2 as a possible D gene (5 bases). Sequenced: peripheral blood. DNA of the CDR3: TGTGCCAGCAGCTTAGGGCAGGACTCCTCTGGGGCCAACGTCCTGACTTTC. This sequence encodes CASSLGQDSSGANVLTF.